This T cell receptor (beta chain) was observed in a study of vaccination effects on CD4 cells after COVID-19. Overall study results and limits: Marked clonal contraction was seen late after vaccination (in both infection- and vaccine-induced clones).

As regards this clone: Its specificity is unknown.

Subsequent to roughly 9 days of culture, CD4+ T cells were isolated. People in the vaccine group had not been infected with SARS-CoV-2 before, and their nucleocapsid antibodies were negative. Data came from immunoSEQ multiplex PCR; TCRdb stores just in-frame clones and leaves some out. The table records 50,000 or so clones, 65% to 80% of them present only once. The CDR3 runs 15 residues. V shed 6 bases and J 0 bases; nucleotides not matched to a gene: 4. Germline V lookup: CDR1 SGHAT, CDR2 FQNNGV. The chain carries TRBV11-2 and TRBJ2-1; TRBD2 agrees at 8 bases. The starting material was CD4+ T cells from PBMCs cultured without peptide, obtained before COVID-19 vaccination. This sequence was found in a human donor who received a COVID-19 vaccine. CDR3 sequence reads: CASSTGGSSYNEQFF. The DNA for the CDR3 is TGTGCCAGCAGTACGGGGGGGAGCTCCTACAATGAGCAGTTCTTC.